A selection of T cell receptor beta chains follows, all from one sample in a study of blood T cell repertoires in COVID-19. Sequencing was performed with immunoSEQ multiplex PCR; in TCRdb, only in-frame clones are kept and a portion is missing. The sample holds hundreds of thousands of clones, approximately 90% seen once. Sequenced material: PBMCs or T cells enriched from blood (not recorded which). The receptors derive from a man in his thirties or forties who had recovered from COVID-19. The CDR3 runs from the conserved cysteine through the conserved F or W. A D gene is named only where the DNA matches it firmly. Size is omitted from some rows. Given values are once, few, many or a class for expanded clones.

TRBV2	NA	TRBJ2-1	few	TGTGCCAGCAGTACAGGGAGCGATGAGCAGTTCTTC	CASSTGSDEQFF
TRBV16	TRBD1	TRBJ1-2	NA	TGTGCCAGCAGCCAATCGGGACAGTCGGGCTACACCTTC	CASSQSGQSGYTF
TRBV5-1	TRBD1	TRBJ1-1	NA	TGCGCCAGCAGCTTGACCGGACAGGGGGCTATGAACACTGAAGCTTTCTTT	CASSLTGQGAMNTEAFF
TRBV6-5	TRBD1	TRBJ1-1	NA	TGTGCCAGCAGTTATGAGAGGGGGACAGGAGCTTTCTTT	CASSYERGTGAFF
TRBV5-4	TRBD1	TRBJ2-7	once	TGTGCCAGCAGTTCAACAGGGGATATCCGCGAGCAGTACTTC	CASSSTGDIREQYF
TRBV5-1	NA	TRBJ2-7	NA	TGCGCCAGCAGCGAACAAACAGGGAACCACGAGCAGTACTTC	CASSEQTGNHEQYF
TRBV12-3/TRBV12-4	NA	TRBJ1-1	NA	TGTGCCAGCAGTTTATGGCAGGCCACTGAAGCTTTCTTT	CASSLWQATEAFF
TRBV5-1	NA	TRBJ2-1	NA	TGCGCCAGCAGCGAGTACAATGAGCAGTTCTTC	CASSEYNEQFF
TRBV2	NA	TRBJ1-3	NA	TGTGCCAGCACTCCTGGAGGTCAAGGAAACACCATATATTTT	CASTPGGQGNTIYF
TRBV5-4	TRBD1	TRBJ1-2	NA	TGTGCCAGCAGCTCGGGGGACAGTCAGTATGGCTACACCTTC	CASSSGDSQYGYTF
TRBV30	TRBD1	TRBJ1-5	NA	TGTGCCTGGAGTACTACAGGGGTTAACAATCAGCCCCAGCATTTT	CAWSTTGVNNQPQHF
TRBV30	NA	TRBJ1-5	NA	TGTGCCTGGAGCGACAGGACCGCCGAAACGCCCCAGCATTTT	CAWSDRTAETPQHF
TRBV9	TRBD1	TRBJ2-2	few	TGTGCCAGCAGCTCCCGGACAGGGGGCGATCTCACCGGGGAGCTGTTTTTT	CASSSRTGGDLTGELFF
TRBV5-1	NA	TRBJ1-3	NA	TGCGCCAGCAGCACAGGGACCCCGTCTGGAAACACCATATATTTT	CASSTGTPSGNTIYF
TRBV11-2	TRBD1	TRBJ1-2	once	TGTGCCAGCAGCTTCCCCGACAGGGGGATAAATCCCACCTTC	CASSFPDRGINPTF
TRBV5-4	NA	TRBJ2-5	NA	TGTGCCAGCAGCCCGGACAGTCGAGAGACCCAGTACTTC	CASSPDSRETQYF
TRBV30	NA	TRBJ2-5	NA	TGTGCCTGGAGTGTGGGGCAGGGCTTTCGAGAGACCCAGTACTTC	CAWSVGQGFRETQYF
TRBV6-1	NA	TRBJ1-1	NA	TGTGCCAGCAGTGAATTGTCTACCGGGGATGCTGAAGCTTTCTTT	CASSELSTGDAEAFF
TRBV11-2	TRBD2	TRBJ2-1	NA	TGTGCCAGCAGTGGGCGACTGACTAGCGGGAGTAATGAGCAGTTCTTC	CASSGRLTSGSNEQFF
TRBV9	NA	TRBJ2-1	NA	TGTGCCAGCAGCGTTGGTGGGCCCTACAATGAGCAGTTCTTC	CASSVGGPYNEQFF
TRBV4-1	NA	TRBJ2-1	NA	TGCGCCAGCAGCCAAGTAGTCGGGAGTTCTAATGAGCAGTTCTTC	CASSQVVGSSNEQFF
TRBV18	NA	TRBJ2-7	once	TGTGCCAGCTCACCAGGGGGCGTTTACGAGCAGTACTTC	CASSPGGVYEQYF
TRBV29-1	NA	TRBJ1-6	NA	TGCAGCGTTGTAAGGGGTTTGGATTCACCCCTCCACTTT	CSVVRGLDSPLHF
TRBV28	NA	TRBJ2-6	NA	TGTGCCAGCAGTGAGGTCCACTCTGGGGCCAACGTCCTGACTTTC	CASSEVHSGANVLTF
TRBV27	NA	TRBJ2-1	NA	TGTGCCAGCAGTTGGGGAGCTGGGAATGAGCAGTTCTTC	CASSWGAGNEQFF